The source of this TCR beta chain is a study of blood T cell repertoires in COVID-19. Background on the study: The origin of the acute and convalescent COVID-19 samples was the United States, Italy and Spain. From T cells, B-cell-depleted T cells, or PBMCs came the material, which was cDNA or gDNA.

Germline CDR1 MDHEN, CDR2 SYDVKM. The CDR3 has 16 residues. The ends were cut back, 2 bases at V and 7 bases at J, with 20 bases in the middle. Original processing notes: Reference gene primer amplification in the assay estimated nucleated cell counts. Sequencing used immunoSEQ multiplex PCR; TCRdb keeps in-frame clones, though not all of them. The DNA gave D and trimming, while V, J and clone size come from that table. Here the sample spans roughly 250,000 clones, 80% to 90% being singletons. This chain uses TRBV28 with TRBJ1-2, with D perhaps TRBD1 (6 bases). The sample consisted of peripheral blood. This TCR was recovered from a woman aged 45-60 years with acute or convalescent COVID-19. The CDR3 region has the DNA TGTGCCAGCAGTTTAACCCACAGACAGGAAACGAGTGGCTACACCTTC. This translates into CASSLTHRQETSGYTF.